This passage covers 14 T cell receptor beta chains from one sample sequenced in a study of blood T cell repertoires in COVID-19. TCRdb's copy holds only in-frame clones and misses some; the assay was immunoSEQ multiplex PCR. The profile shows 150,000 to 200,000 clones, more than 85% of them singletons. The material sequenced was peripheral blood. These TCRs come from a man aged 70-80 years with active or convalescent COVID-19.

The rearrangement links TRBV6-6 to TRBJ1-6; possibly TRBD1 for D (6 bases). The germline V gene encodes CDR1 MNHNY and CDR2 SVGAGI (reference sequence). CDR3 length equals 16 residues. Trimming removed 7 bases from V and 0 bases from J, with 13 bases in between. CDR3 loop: CASTDRGGSYNSPLHF. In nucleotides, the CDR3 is TGTGCCAGCACCGACCGAGGGGGCTCCTATAATTCACCCCTCCACTTT.

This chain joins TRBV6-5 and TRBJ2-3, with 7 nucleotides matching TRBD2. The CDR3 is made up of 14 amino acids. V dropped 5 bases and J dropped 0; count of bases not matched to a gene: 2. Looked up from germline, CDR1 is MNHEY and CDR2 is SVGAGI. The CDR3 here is CASSRGSSTDTQYF. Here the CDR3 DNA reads TGTGCCAGCAGTCGCGGGAGTAGCACAGATACGCAGTATTTT.

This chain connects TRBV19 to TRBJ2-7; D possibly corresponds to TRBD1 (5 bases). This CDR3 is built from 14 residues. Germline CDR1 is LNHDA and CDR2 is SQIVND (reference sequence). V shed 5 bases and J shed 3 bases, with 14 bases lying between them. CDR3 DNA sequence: TGTGCCAGTAGTGGTCAGGGTTCGAACTACGAGCAGTACTTC. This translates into CASSGQGSNYEQYF.

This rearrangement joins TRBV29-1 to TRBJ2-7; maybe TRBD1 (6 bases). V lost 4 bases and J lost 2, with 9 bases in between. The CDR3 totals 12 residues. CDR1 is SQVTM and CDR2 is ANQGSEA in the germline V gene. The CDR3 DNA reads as TGCAGCGTTGCAGCAGGGGCCTACGAGCAGTACTTC. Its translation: CSVAAGAYEQYF.

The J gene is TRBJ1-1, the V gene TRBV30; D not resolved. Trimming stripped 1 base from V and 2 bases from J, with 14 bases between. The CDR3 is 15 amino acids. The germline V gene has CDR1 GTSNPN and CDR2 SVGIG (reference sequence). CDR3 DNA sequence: TGTGCCTGGAGTGGAGGGTCCGGCATAAACACTGAAGCTTTCTTT. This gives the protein CAWSGGSGINTEAFF.

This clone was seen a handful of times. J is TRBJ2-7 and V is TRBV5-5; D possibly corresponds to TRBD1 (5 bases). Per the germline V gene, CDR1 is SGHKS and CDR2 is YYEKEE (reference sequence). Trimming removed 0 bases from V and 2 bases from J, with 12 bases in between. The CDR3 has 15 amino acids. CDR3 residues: CASSLVGAQPYEQYF. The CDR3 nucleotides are TGTGCCAGCAGCTTGGTTGGGGCTCAGCCCTACGAGCAGTACTTC.

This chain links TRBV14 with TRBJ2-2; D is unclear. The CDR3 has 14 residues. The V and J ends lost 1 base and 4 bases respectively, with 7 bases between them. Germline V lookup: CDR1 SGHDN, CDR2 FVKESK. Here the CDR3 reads CASSQVRRTGELFF. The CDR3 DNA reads TGTGCCAGCAGCCAAGTCAGGCGCACCGGGGAGCTGTTTTTT.

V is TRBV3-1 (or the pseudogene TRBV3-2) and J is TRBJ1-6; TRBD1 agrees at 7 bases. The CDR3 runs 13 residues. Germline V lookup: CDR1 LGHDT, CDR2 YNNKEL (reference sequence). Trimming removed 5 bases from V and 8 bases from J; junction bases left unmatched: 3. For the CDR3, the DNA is TGTGCCAGCAGCGACACAGGGGATTCACCCCTCCACTTT. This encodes CASSDTGDSPLHF.

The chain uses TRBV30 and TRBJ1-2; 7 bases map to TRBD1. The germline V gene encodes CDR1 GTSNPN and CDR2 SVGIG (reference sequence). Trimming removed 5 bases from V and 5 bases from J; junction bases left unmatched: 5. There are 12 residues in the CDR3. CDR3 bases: TGTGCCTGGGATACAGGGGTGTATGGCTACACCTTC. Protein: CAWDTGVYGYTF.

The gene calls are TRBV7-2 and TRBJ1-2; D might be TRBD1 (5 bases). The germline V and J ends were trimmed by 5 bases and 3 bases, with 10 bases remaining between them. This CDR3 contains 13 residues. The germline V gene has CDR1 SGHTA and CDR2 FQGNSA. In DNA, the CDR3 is TGTGCCAGCAGCCAGGACATGGACTATGGCTACACCTTC. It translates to CASSQDMDYGYTF.

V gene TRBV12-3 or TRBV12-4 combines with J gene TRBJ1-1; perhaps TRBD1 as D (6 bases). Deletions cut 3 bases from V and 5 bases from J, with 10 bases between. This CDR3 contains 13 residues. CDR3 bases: TGTGCCAGCAGTTTTCAGGGGTCGACTGAAGCTTTCTTT. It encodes CASSFQGSTEAFF.

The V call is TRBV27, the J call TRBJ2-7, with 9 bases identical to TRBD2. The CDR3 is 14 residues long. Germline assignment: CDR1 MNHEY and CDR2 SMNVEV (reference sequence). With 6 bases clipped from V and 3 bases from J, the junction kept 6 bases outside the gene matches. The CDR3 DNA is TGTGCCAGCAGCCCCGGGACTAGCTTCTACGAGCAGTACTTC. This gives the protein CASSPGTSFYEQYF.

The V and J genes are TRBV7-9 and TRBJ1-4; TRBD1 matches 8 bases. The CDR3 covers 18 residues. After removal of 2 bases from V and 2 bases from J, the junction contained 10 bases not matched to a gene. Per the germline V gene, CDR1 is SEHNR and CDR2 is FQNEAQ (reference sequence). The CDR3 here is CASSLPRQGFGTNEKLFF. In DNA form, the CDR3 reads TGTGCCAGCAGCTTACCCCGACAGGGGTTCGGCACTAATGAAAAACTGTTTTTT.

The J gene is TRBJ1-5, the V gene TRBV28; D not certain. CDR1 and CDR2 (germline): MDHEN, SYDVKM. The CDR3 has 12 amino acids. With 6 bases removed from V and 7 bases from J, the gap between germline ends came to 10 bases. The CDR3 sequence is CASRVLQQPQHF. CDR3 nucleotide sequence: TGTGCCAGCAGGGTGTTACAGCAGCCCCAGCATTTT.